This TCR beta chain emerged from a study of long-term antiretroviral therapy in people with HIV. Findings and caveats of the study: Missing from the dataset were any data on ART adherence, viral resistance or therapy changes.

Points on this clone: Its target is unknown.

Samples were assayed with immunoSEQ v3.0 at survey level. Only in-frame clones appear in the TCRdb table, and some are missing; sequencing was by immunoSEQ multiplex PCR. The data contain 20,000 to 25,000 clones, 84% of them singletons. CDR1 is MNHEY and CDR2 is SVGAGI in the germline V gene. V was shortened by 2 bases and J by 0 bases, with 13 bases between the two germline ends. This CDR3 region has 16 residues. Treatment for every participant with HIV took place in the United States. Source: unsorted PBMCs, taken 0.5 years before starting antiretroviral therapy. The chain carries TRBV6-5 and TRBJ1-1; no clear D. The receptor comes from a man between 35 and 55 years old with HIV. The CDR3 sequence is CASSYEARPMNTEAFF. The CDR3 DNA reads as TGTGCCAGCAGTTACGAAGCGCGCCCAATGAACACTGAAGCTTTCTTT.